This TCR beta chain is from a study of human T cells and chemical hapten exposure. Study summary: Cases of alopecia areata, totalis or universalis occurred in a predominantly female patient group.

TCRdb reprocessed the RACE reads with MiXCR, giving one entry per CDR3 protein. The table shows 150,000 to 200,000 distinct CDR3 sequences, with about 31% occurring only once. Germline CDR1 reads SEHNR; CDR2 reads FQNEAQ (reference sequence). The CDR3 spans 12 residues. Trimming shortened V by 6 bases and J by 4 bases, and 9 bases separated the two germline ends. Described time point: pre-sensitization, week 0. Treatment reported: therapeutic diphenylcyclopropenone sensitization with weekly scalp DPC. Prior to each patch test being applied, blood was drawn. The receptor was derived from a woman in her thirties with alopecia areata. Some clones in this sample may be carry-over from other donors' samples. This rearrangement joins TRBV7-9 to TRBJ2-5; a weak D match, TRBD2 (5 bases). The sample in question was whole blood, obtained in connection with sensitization to the hapten diphenylcyclopropenone (DPC). The chain's CDR3 is CASRVGGETQYF. CDR3 DNA: TGTGCCAGCAGGGTCGGAGGAGAGACCCAGTACTTC.